This TCR beta chain was profiled in a study of cytomegalovirus exposure and HLA in healthy donors. Sequencing used immunoSEQ multiplex PCR; TCRdb keeps in-frame clones, though not all of them. The sample shows 90,000 to 150,000 clones, more than 70% of them seen only once. Material: PBMCs. The sequence was collected from a man aged 18 to 30 in good health and CMV-seronegative.

The CDR3 protein is CASSLATGIAEAFF. Written as DNA, the CDR3 is TGTGCCAGCAGCTTGGCAACGGGGATTGCTGAAGCTTTCTTT. The rearrangement joins TRBV5-6 to TRBJ1-1, with D unresolved. Germline V CDR1 and CDR2: SGHDT, YYEEEE. The V gene lost 0 bases and the J gene lost 6 bases, with 12 bases spanning the gap. The CDR3 has 14 amino acids.